A single count supports the clone carrying this TCR beta chain. This sample was included in a study of beta chain features in type 1 diabetes. The investigators reverse transcribed all of the isolated RNA, so they sequenced expressed TCRB transcripts. Naive, central memory and regulatory T cell samples came to a mean of around 3.5 million reads. Measured with immunoSEQ multiplex PCR; TCRdb has only the in-frame clones, and not every one. The sample carries around 430,000 clones, over 25% recorded once. V was cut by 6 bases and J by 2 bases, with 14 bases left in between. CDR1 is MNHEY, CDR2 SMNVEV, per germline (reference sequence). The CDR3 loop spans 14 amino acids.

This TCR was sampled from a man between 18 and 35 years old in good health. Material: naive CD4+ T cells from blood. This chain links TRBV27 with TRBJ2-7; perhaps TRBD2 as D (6 bases). The CDR3 protein is CASRSSDQAYEQYF. For the CDR3, the DNA is TGTGCCAGCAGGTCTAGCGACCAAGCCTACGAGCAGTACTTC.